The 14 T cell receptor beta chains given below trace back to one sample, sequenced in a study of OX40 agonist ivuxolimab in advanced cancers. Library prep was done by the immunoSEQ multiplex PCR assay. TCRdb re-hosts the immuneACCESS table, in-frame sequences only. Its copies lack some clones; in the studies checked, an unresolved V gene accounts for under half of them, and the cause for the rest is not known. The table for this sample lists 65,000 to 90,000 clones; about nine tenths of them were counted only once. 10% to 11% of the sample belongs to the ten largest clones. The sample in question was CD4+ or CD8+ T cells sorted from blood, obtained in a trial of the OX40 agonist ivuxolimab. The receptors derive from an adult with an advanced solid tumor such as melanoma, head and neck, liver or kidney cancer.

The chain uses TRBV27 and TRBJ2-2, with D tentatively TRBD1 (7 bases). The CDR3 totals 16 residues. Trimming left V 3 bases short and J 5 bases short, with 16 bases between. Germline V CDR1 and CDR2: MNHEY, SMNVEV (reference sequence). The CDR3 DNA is TGTGCCAGCAGTTTCCCGGACAGGAGGGGAACCGGGGAGCTGTTTTTT. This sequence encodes CASSFPDRRGTGELFF.

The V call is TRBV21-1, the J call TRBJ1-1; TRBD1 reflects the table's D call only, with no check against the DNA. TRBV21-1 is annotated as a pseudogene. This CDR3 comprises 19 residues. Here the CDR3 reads CASSANQGDKAPMNTEAFF. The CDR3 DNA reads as TGTGCCAGCAGCGCCAATCAAGGGGACAAGGCTCCAATGAACACTGAAGCTTTCTTT.

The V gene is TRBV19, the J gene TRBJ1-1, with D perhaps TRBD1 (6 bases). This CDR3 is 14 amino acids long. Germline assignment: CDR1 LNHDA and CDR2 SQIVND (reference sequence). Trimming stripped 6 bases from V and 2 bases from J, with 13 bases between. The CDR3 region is CASSPGGPNTEAFF. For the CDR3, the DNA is TGTGCCAGTAGCCCGGGGGGCCCTAACACTGAAGCTTTCTTT.

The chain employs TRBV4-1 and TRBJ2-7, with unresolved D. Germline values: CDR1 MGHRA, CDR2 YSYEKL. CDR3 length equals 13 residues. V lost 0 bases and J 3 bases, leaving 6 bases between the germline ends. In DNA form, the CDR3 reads TGCGCCAGCAGCCAAGATCCCCTCTACGAGCAGTACTTC. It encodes CASSQDPLYEQYF.

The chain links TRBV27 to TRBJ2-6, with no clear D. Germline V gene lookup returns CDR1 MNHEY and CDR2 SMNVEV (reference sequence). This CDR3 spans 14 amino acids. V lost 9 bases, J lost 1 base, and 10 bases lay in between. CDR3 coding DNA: TGTGCCAGTAAGTGGGCTTCTGGGGCCAACGTCCTGACTTTC. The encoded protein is CASKWASGANVLTF.

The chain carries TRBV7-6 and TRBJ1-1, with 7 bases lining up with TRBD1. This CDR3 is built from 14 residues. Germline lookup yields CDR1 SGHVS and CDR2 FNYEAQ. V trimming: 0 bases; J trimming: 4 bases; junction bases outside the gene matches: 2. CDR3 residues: CASSLAQGGTEAFF. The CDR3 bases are TGTGCCAGCAGCTTAGCCCAGGGGGGCACTGAAGCTTTCTTT.

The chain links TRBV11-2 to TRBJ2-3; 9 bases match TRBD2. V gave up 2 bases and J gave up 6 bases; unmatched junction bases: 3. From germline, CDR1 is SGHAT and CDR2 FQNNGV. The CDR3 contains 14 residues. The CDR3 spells CASSLQGLADTQYF. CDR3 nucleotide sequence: TGTGCCAGCAGCTTACAAGGACTAGCGGATACGCAGTATTTT.

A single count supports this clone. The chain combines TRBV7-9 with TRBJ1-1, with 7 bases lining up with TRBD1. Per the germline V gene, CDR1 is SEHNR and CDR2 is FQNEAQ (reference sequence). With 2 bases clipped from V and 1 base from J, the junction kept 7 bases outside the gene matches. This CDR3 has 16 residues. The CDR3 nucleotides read TGTGCCAGCAGCTTAAGGCCGGACAGGCCGAACACTGAAGCTTTCTTT. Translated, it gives CASSLRPDRPNTEAFF.

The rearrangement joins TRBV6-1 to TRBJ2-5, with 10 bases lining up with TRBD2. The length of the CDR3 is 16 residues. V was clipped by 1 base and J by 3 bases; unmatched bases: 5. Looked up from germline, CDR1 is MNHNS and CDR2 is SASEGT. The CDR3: CASSEVLAGDEETQYF. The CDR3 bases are TGTGCCAGCAGTGAAGTCCTAGCGGGAGATGAAGAGACCCAGTACTTC.

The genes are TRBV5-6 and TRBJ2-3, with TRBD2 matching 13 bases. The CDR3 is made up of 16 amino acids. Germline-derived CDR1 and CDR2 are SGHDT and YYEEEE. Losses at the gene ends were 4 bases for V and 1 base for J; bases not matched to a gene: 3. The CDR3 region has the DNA TGTGCCAGCAGCCCTGGACTAGCGGGGGGCACAGATACGCAGTATTTT. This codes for CASSPGLAGGTDTQYF.

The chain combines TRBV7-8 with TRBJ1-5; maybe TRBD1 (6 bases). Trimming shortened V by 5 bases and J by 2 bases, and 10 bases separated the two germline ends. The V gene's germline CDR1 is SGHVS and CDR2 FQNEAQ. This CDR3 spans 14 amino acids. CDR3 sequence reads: CASSPRQGNQPQHF. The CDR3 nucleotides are TGTGCCAGCAGCCCCCGACAGGGCAATCAGCCCCAGCATTTT.

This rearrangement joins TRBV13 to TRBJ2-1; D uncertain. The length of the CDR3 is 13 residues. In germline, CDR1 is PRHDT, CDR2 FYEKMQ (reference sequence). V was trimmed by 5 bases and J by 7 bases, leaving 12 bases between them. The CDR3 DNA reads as TGTGCCAGCAGCCCTCGACTGGTGAATGAGCAGTTCTTC. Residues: CASSPRLVNEQFF.

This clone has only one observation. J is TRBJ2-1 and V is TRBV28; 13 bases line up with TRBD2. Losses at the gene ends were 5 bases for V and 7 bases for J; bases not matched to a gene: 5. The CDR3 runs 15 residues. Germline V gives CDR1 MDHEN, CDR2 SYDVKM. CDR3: CASSRTSGRLNEQFF. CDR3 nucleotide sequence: TGTGCCAGCAGTCGGACTAGCGGGAGACTTAATGAGCAGTTCTTC.

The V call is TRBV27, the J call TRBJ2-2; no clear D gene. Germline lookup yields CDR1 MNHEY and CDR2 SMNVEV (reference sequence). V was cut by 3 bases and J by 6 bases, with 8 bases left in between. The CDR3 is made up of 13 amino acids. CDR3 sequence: CASSFGASGELFF. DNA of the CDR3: TGTGCCAGCAGTTTCGGTGCGTCCGGGGAGCTGTTTTTT.